The rows below give T cell receptor beta chains drawn from one sample of a study of cytomegalovirus exposure and HLA in healthy donors. Profiled with immunoSEQ multiplex PCR; TCRdb holds only in-frame clones, not every one. The sample has roughly 190,000 clones, approximately 85% seen once. The sequenced sample consisted of PBMCs. The receptors derive from a young woman in good health and CMV-seronegative. The CDR3 runs from the conserved cysteine through the conserved F or W. D genes are given only for firm matches. Expanded clones get a size class; other rows say once, few or many, or leave the size out.

TRBJ2-3	NA	15	TRBD2	TRBV2	CASRELAWSTDTQYF	TGTGCCAGCAGAGAACTAGCGTGGAGCACAGATACGCAGTATTTT
TRBJ2-3	NA	15	NA	TRBV10-1	CASSETTGLADTQYF	TGCGCCAGCAGTGAGACTACAGGGTTGGCAGATACGCAGTATTTT
TRBJ2-7	NA	15	TRBD1	TRBV4-1	CASSQAGQGIHEQYF	TGCGCCAGCAGCCAAGCGGGACAGGGCATACACGAGCAGTACTTC
TRBJ1-2	NA	13	TRBD1	TRBV15	CATAQGGDYGYTF	TGTGCCACCGCCCAAGGGGGCGACTATGGCTACACCTTC
TRBJ2-1	NA	12	NA	TRBV5-1	CASSLQGNEQFF	TGCGCCAGCAGCTTACAGGGCAATGAGCAGTTCTTC
TRBJ1-6	few	15	NA	TRBV9	CASSVGPSYNSPLHF	TGTGCCAGCAGCGTAGGGCCCAGCTATAATTCACCCCTCCACTTT
TRBJ2-3	NA	14	NA	TRBV4-2	CASSETTSTDTQYF	TGTGCCTCTAGCGAAACGACAAGCACAGATACGCAGTATTTT
TRBJ2-1	NA	11	NA	TRBV6-1	CASSLNNEQFF	TGTGCCAGCAGTTTAAACAATGAGCAGTTCTTC
TRBJ2-7	NA	17	TRBD2	TRBV18	CASSPPGLAGVSYEQYF	TGTGCCAGCTCACCACCGGGGCTAGCGGGGGTGTCCTACGAGCAGTACTTC
TRBJ1-2	NA	13	NA	TRBV7-9	CASSVGQKYGYTF	TGTGCCAGCAGCGTCGGACAGAAATATGGCTACACCTTC
TRBJ1-1	NA	12	NA	TRBV28	CASSETGLKAFF	TGTGCCAGCAGTGAAACAGGTTTAAAAGCTTTCTTT
TRBJ2-5	NA	14	NA	TRBV25-1	CASSEYKVGETQYF	TGTGCCAGCAGTGAATATAAGGTCGGGGAGACCCAGTACTTC
TRBJ2-1	NA	14	NA	TRBV7-2	CASSSTRGYNEQFF	TGTGCCAGCAGCTCCACCAGAGGGTACAATGAGCAGTTCTTC
TRBJ2-5	NA	14	NA	TRBV7-2	CASSPDRARETQYF	TGTGCCAGCAGCCCGGACAGAGCACGGGAGACCCAGTACTTC
TRBJ2-2	NA	12	NA	TRBV6-4	CASSAGSGELFF	TGTGCCAGCAGTGCAGGATCCGGGGAGCTGTTTTTT
TRBJ1-1	NA	14	NA	TRBV28	CASSYRDYDTEAFF	TGTGCCAGCAGTTACCGTGACTACGACACTGAAGCTTTCTTT
TRBJ1-1	NA	14	NA	TRBV30	CAWSRLDRNTEAFF	TGTGCCTGGAGTAGACTGGACAGGAACACTGAAGCTTTCTTT
TRBJ2-1	NA	17	TRBD2	TRBV15	CATSPGGLAGRYNEQFF	TGTGCCACCAGCCCCGGAGGACTAGCGGGGAGATACAATGAGCAGTTCTTC
TRBJ2-6	NA	14	TRBD1	TRBV18	CASSPDTGVNVLTF	TGTGCCAGCTCCCCAGACACAGGGGTCAACGTCCTGACTTTC
TRBJ2-1	NA	14	NA	TRBV30	CAWSVRRGYNEQFF	TGTGCCTGGAGTGTCCGGAGGGGCTACAATGAGCAGTTCTTC
TRBJ2-7	NA	15	TRBD1	TRBV25-1	CASSESSWDRGEQYF	TGTGCCAGCAGTGAATCCTCCTGGGACAGGGGCGAGCAGTACTTC
TRBJ2-1	NA	15	TRBD1	TRBV7-6	CASSSDRATYNEQFF	TGTGCCAGCAGCTCGGACAGGGCAACATACAATGAGCAGTTCTTC
TRBJ2-1	NA	15	TRBD1	TRBV30	CAWSGTGTVSNEQFF	TGTGCCTGGAGTGGAACCGGGACAGTATCGAATGAGCAGTTCTTC
TRBJ1-1	NA	17	NA	TRBV25-1	CASSVINSGTHNSEAFF	TGTGCCAGCAGTGTTATTAATTCCGGGACTCACAACTCTGAAGCTTTCTTT